A selection of T cell receptor beta chains follows, all from one sample in a study of shared clonotypes between healthy human individuals. TCRdb's table, derived via immunoSEQ multiplex PCR, lists solely in-frame clones and lacks some. Of roughly 2.6 million clones listed, around nine tenths are singletons. Input material: naive CD4+ T cells sorted from blood. The receptors come from a man aged 18 to 29 in good health. Both conserved end residues are part of each CDR3. The D gene is left open where the match is weak. Size values are once, few and many counts, or a class for expanded clones, and some rows have none.

d_call clone_size j_call v_call cdr3_nt cdr3_aa
TRBD1 - TRBJ1-2 TRBV10-3 TGTGCCATCGCCCCCGGGACAGGGAACTATGGCTACACCTTC CAIAPGTGNYGYTF
- once TRBJ2-7 TRBV5-1 TGCGCCAGCAGCTTGGGGGGTCGGGCCTACGAGCAGTACTTC CASSLGGRAYEQYF
TRBD2 once TRBJ2-3 TRBV4-1 TGCGCCAGCAGCCAAGTGGCCCTGACGGGGGGGACCGGTGCAGATACGCAGTATTTT CASSQVALTGGTGADTQYF
- - TRBJ2-7 TRBV18 TGTGCCAGCTCGCCCGACAGGCTGAGCTCCTACGAGCAGTACTTC CASSPDRLSSYEQYF
- - TRBJ2-7 TRBV2 TGTGCCAGCAGTGATACTCGGCCTACAGCCTCCGAGCAGTACTTC CASSDTRPTASEQYF
- - TRBJ2-4 TRBV28 TGTGCCAGCAGGCCCACGGGCGGCGGGGCCAAAAACATTCAGTACTTC CASRPTGGGAKNIQYF
- - TRBJ2-7 TRBV5-6 TGTGCCAGCAGCCCGGGACTGACGGCCGAGCAGTACTTC CASSPGLTAEQYF
- - TRBJ1-2 TRBV20-1 TGCAGTGCCTTCTCCAGGGAGGGCTACACCTTC CSAFSREGYTF
- - TRBJ2-7 TRBV5-1 TGCGCCAGCAGCTTGGAACAGGGAAGGTACGAGCAGTACTTC CASSLEQGRYEQYF
TRBD1 - TRBJ1-1 TRBV5-6 TGTGCCAGCAGGCCTTACAGGGGATGGGCGAACACTGAAGCTTTCTTT CASRPYRGWANTEAFF
- - TRBJ2-1 TRBV6-4 TGTGCCAGCAGTGTTTGGGGGTCCTACAATGAGCAGTTCTTC CASSVWGSYNEQFF
- once TRBJ1-6 TRBV5-1 TGCGCCAGCAGCGGCACGTCTAATTCACCCCTCCACTTT CASSGTSNSPLHF
- - TRBJ2-3 TRBV27 TGTGCCAGCAGCCGGCAGGGGAGCACAGATACGCAGTATTTT CASSRQGSTDTQYF
TRBD1 - TRBJ1-2 TRBV10-3 TGTGCCATCTCCGATCGACAGGGGGCGCGGGACTATGGCTACACCTTC CAISDRQGARDYGYTF
TRBD1 - TRBJ1-5 TRBV6-5 TGTGCCAGCAACAGGGGGGGCAGGGAAGGGCAGCCCCAGCATTTT CASNRGGREGQPQHF
- - TRBJ1-3 TRBV5-4 TGTGCCAGCAGCGTTGTCTCTGGAAACACCATATATTTT CASSVVSGNTIYF